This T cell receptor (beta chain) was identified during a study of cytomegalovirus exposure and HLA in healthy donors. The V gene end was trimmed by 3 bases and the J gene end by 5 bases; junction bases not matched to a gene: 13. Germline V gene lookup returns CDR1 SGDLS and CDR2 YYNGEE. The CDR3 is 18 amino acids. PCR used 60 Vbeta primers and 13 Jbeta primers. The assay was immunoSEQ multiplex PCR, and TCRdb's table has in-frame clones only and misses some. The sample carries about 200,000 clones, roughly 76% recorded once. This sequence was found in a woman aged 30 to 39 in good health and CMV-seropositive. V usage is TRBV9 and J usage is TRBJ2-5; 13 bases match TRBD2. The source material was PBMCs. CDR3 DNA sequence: TGTGCCAGCAGCGCCGGAACACCACTAGCGGGGGGGCGGGAGACCCAGTACTTC. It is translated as CASSAGTPLAGGRETQYF.